This T cell receptor beta chain was recovered during a study of PD-1 blockade in mismatch repair-deficient tumors. This clone was seen once. This CDR3 is built from 12 residues. CDR1 is MDHEN and CDR2 is SYDVKM in the germline V gene. Trimming shortened V by 10 bases and J by 6 bases, and 15 bases separated the two germline ends. Only in-frame clones appear in the TCRdb table, and some are missing; sequencing was by immunoSEQ multiplex PCR. The sample records about 63,000 clones, around 88% being singletons. The TCR-sequenced patients were a few responders to pembrolizumab. The sample in question was peripheral blood, obtained 52 weeks after starting pembrolizumab. This TCR derives from an adult with mismatch repair-deficient cancer. The chain combines TRBV28 with TRBJ1-2; unclear D gene. The CDR3 is CATLYLLDGYTF. The CDR3, as DNA: TGTGCCACACTTTATCTTTTGGATGGCTACACCTTC.